One TCR beta chain is described in this entry. The antigen is unknown. The V gene's germline CDR1 is MGHRA and CDR2 YSYEKL. The V gene lost 1 base and the J gene lost 5 bases, with 3 bases spanning the gap. The length of the CDR3 is 12 residues. This entry is derived from a study of blood T cells in healthy people across ages. On the study more broadly: Per every two T cells, about one barcoded beta molecule was captured by template switching. Study-wide results and limits: Roughly linearly, TCR beta diversity per million T cells fell as age increased. As naive T cell percentage varied, TCR beta diversity correlated strongly with it.

With a J-beta primer mix and a sample-barcoded 5' primer, a second PCR ran roughly 6 to 12 cycles. MiXCR was run by TCRdb on the 5' RACE reads, yielding one entry per CDR3 protein. The sample records just over 1 million distinct CDR3 sequences, around 43% being singletons. It was ten milliliters of peripheral blood that were drawn from each donor. Sequenced input: blood. This TCR was recovered from a woman aged 55-75 years in good health. This chain uses TRBV4-1 with TRBJ2-1; D is uncertain. CDR3 bases: TGCGCCAGCAGCCAAGGTAACAATGAGCAGTTCTTC. Translation gives CASSQGNNEQFF.